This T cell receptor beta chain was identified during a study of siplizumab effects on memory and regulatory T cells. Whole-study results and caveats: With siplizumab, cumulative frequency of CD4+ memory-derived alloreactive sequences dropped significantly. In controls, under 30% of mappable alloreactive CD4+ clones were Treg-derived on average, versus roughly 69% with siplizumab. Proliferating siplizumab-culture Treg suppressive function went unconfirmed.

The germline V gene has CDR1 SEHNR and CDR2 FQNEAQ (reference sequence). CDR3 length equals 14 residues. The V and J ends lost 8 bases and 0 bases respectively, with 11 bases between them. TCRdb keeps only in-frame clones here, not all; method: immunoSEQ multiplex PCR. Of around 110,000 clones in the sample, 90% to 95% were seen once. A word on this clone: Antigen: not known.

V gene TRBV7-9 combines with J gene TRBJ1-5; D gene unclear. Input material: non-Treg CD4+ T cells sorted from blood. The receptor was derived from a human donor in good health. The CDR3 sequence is CASGEGNSNQPQHF. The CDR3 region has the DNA TGTGCCAGCGGGGAAGGGAATAGCAATCAGCCCCAGCATTTT.